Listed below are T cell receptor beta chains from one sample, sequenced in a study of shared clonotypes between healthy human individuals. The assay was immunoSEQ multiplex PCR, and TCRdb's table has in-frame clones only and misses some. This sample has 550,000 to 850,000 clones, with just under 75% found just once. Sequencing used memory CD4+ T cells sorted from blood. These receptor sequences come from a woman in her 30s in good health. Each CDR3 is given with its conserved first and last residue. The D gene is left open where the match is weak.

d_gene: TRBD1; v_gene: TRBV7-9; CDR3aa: CASSPPGQGGTGELFF
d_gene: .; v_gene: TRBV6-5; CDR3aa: CASSPWRGDTQYF
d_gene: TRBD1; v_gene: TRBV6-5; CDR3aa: CASSPQRDSYEQYF
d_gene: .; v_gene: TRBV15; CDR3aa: CATEFRATGELFF
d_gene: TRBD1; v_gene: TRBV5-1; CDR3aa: CASSYDRGNTEAFF
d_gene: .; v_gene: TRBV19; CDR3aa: CASRLLSGNTIYF
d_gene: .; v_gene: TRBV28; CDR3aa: CASSFWVRGGTYEQYF
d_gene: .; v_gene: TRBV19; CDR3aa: CASSNRKSSGANVLTF
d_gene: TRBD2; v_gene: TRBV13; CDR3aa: CASSSLAGSGDTQYF
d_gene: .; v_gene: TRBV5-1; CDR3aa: CASSIGSNQPQHF
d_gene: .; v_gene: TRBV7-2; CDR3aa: CASSLAGLHNQPQHF
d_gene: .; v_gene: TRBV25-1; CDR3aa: CASSQDFGTGGNEQFF
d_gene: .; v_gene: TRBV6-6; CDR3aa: CASTTGPFYGYTF
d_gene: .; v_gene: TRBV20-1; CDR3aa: CSARVLEKLFF
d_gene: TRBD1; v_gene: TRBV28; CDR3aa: CASSSDRGLGYTF
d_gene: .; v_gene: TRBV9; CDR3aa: CASSASTDTQYF
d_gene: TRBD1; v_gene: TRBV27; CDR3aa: CASSLDRRAPGNTIYF
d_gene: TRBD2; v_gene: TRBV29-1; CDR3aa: CSVGQGESSGVNEQFF
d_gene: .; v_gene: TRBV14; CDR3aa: CASSQTVYYGYTF
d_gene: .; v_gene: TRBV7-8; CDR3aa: CASSDREDYEQYF
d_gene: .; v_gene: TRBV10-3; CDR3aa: CATQRGGTEAFF
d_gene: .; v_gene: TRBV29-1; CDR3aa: CSVPNEVGRTEAFF
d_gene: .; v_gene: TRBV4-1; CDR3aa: CASSQALLYEQYF
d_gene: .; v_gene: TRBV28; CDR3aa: CASSFPGNGANVLTF